What follows are 22 T cell receptor beta chains derived from one specimen sequenced in a study of cytomegalovirus exposure and HLA in healthy donors. The PCR ran on 60 Vbeta and 13 Jbeta primers. Generated by immunoSEQ multiplex PCR, the TCRdb table keeps only in-frame clones and is missing some. The table shows about 96,000 clones, with approximately 79% occurring only once. Sequencing was carried out using PBMCs. The receptors here all came from a man under 40 in good health and CMV-seronegative.

The chain employs TRBV6-5 and TRBJ2-2; TRBD2 matches 9 bases. Germline V gene lookup returns CDR1 MNHEY and CDR2 SVGAGI. The CDR3 spans 15 residues. J lost 7 bases, V lost 2 bases, and 5 bases had no gene match. CDR3 amino acids: CASSYRSGGYGELFF. CDR3 bases: TGTGCCAGCAGTTACCGAAGCGGGGGGTACGGGGAGCTGTTTTTT.

Concerning this clone itself: Since no conserved phenylalanine or tryptophan closes the CDR3, a read error is the likely cause. The J gene is TRBJ1-2, the V gene TRBV15; D gene unclear. Germline V gives CDR1 LNHNV, CDR2 YYDKDF (reference sequence). This CDR3 has 14 amino acids. Trimming took 5 bases from V and 0 from J, leaving 10 bases between them. In nucleotides, the CDR3 is TGTGCCACCAGCGATCGGCAAACTAACTATGGCTACACCGTC. This encodes CATSDRQTNYGYTV.

The chain couples TRBV2 to TRBJ1-6; maybe TRBD1 (5 bases). The CDR3 runs to 15 residues. CDR1 and CDR2 from the germline V gene are SNHLY and FYNNEI. Trimming removed 7 bases at V and 6 bases at J, with 16 bases between. The CDR3 loop reads CASTLDSGANSPLHF. The CDR3 DNA reads TGTGCCAGCACCCTAGACAGTGGGGCTAATTCACCCCTCCACTTT.

This chain joins TRBV11-3 and TRBJ1-1; D is perhaps TRBD1 (6 bases). Trimming took off 10 bases at V and 4 bases at J, with 16 bases between the two ends. The CDR3 runs to 13 residues. The germline gives CDR1 SGHNT, CDR2 YENEEA. CDR3: CAITDSRTTEAFF. The DNA for the CDR3 is TGTGCCATCACGGACAGCCGGACCACTGAAGCTTTCTTT.

V usage is TRBV7-9 and J usage is TRBJ1-1; 10 nucleotides line up with TRBD1. The J segment lost 1 base and the V segment lost 5 bases, leaving 13 bases of the junction unmatched. The CDR3 has 18 residues. Germline values: CDR1 SEHNR, CDR2 FQNEAQ (reference sequence). For the CDR3, the DNA is TGTGCCAGCAGCCTCGTCCCGGGACAGGGGAGACGGAACACTGAAGCTTTCTTT. Translation gives CASSLVPGQGRRNTEAFF. Full variable domain (rest looked up from reference TRBV7-9 and TRBJ1-1): DTGVSQNPRHKITKRGQNVTFRCDPISEHNRLYWYRQTLGQGPEFLTYFQNEAQLEKSRLLSDRFSAERPKGSFSTLEIQRTEQGDSAMYLCASSLVPGQGRRNTEAFFGQGTRLTVV.

The chain joins TRBV9 to TRBJ1-4; no clear D. Trimming stripped 4 bases from V and 7 bases from J, with 17 bases between. Germline CDR1 is SGDLS and CDR2 is YYNGEE. This CDR3 comprises 15 residues. CDR3 DNA: TGTGCCAGCAGCCCCCGGGGAGGAGTTGGTGAAAAACTGTTTTTT. Translated: CASSPRGGVGEKLFF.

The chain combines TRBV19 with TRBJ1-6, with 7 bases lining up with TRBD1. This CDR3 is built from 18 residues. From germline, CDR1 is LNHDA and CDR2 SQIVND (reference sequence). V shed 5 bases, J shed 0 bases, and the junction held 10 bases outside the gene matches. CDR3 in DNA: TGTGCCAGTAGTGGACAGGCGGGACAGAGCTCCTATAATTCACCCCTCCACTTT. This encodes CASSGQAGQSSYNSPLHF.

The genes are TRBV29-1 and TRBJ2-1, with TRBD2 identical over 8 bases. Germline values: CDR1 SQVTM, CDR2 ANQGSEA. The CDR3 covers 13 residues. The V segment lost 7 bases and the J segment 3 bases; nucleotides outside the gene matches: 5. CDR3 bases: TGCAGCGCCGCCGGGACTAGCTACAATGAGCAGTTCTTC. Translating it yields CSAAGTSYNEQFF.

This sequence joins TRBV5-6 and TRBJ2-5; tentative D call: TRBD1 (5 bases). CDR3 length: 13 residues. Germline V lookup: CDR1 SGHDT, CDR2 YYEEEE. Trimming stripped 4 bases from V and 4 bases from J, with 11 bases between. In DNA form, the CDR3 reads TGTGCCAGCAGCGCTCTTACAGGAGAGACCCAGTACTTC. Protein sequence: CASSALTGETQYF.

The chain is built from TRBV9 and TRBJ1-1; 8 bases agree with TRBD1. The V gene's germline CDR1 is SGDLS and CDR2 YYNGEE. Trimming took 0 bases from V and 5 from J; bases not matched to a gene: 6. This CDR3 spans 15 amino acids. CDR3 DNA: TGTGCCAGCAGCGTAGAGGGGACAGGTTCAACTGAAGCTTTCTTT. This translates into CASSVEGTGSTEAFF. Full variable domain (remainder filled in from reference TRBV9 and TRBJ1-1): DSGVTQTPKHLITATGQRVTLRCSPRSGDLSVYWYQQSLDQGLQFLIQYYNGEERAKGNILERFSAQQFPDLHSELNLSSLELGDSALYFCASSVEGTGSTEAFFGQGTRLTVV.

V gene TRBV6-5 combines with J gene TRBJ2-7, with 8 positions matching TRBD2. Losses at the gene ends were 2 bases for V and 5 bases for J; bases not matched to a gene: 8. Germline lookup yields CDR1 MNHEY and CDR2 SVGAGI. This CDR3 has 15 residues. The CDR3 DNA reads as TGTGCCAGCAGTTACCGTAGCGGGGTCAGGAACGAGCAGTACTTC. Its protein product is CASSYRSGVRNEQYF.

The J gene is TRBJ2-2, the V gene TRBV5-1, with D unresolved. Germline values: CDR1 SGHRS, CDR2 YFSETQ. The CDR3 has 13 residues. The V gene lost 7 bases and the J gene lost 3 bases, with 10 bases spanning the gap. For the CDR3, the DNA is TGCGCCAGCTCTCGGTCTGACACCGGGGAGCTGTTTTTT. It is translated as CASSRSDTGELFF.

The gene calls are TRBV6-5 and TRBJ2-3; maybe TRBD1 (6 bases). CDR3 length equals 14 residues. V lost 6 bases to trimming and J lost 2 bases, with 12 bases between them. Germline assignment: CDR1 MNHEY and CDR2 SVGAGI. CDR3 loop: CASSLGQTTDTQYF. The CDR3 region has the DNA TGTGCCAGCAGCCTAGGACAGACCACAGATACGCAGTATTTT.

The J gene is TRBJ2-1, the V gene TRBV29-1; D is unresolved. The CDR3 consists of 18 residues. The germline V gene has CDR1 SQVTM and CDR2 ANQGSEA. The ends were cut back, 1 base at V and 0 bases at J, with 19 bases in the middle. The CDR3 DNA reads as TGCAGCGTTGAAGGAGAGACTGGTTTTTCGGTCTCCTACAATGAGCAGTTCTTC. This sequence encodes CSVEGETGFSVSYNEQFF.

This sequence joins TRBV6-1 and TRBJ2-3; tentative D call: TRBD1 (5 bases). CDR3 length: 16 residues. Germline CDR1 is MNHNS and CDR2 is SASEGT. V was clipped by 1 base and J by 3 bases, with 14 bases between them. The CDR3 protein is CASSEDNRPWTDTQYF. For the CDR3, the DNA is TGTGCCAGCAGTGAAGATAACAGGCCTTGGACAGATACGCAGTATTTT.

The chain links TRBV5-8 to TRBJ2-7; D is perhaps TRBD1 (5 bases). There are 13 residues in the CDR3. In germline, CDR1 is SGHTS, CDR2 YDEGEE. Between the trimmed V and J ends, which lost 0 bases and 7 bases, there was a span of 11 bases. The CDR3 DNA reads as TGTGCCAGCAGCTTGGCCAGGGTTGGGGAGCAGTACTTC. This encodes CASSLARVGEQYF.

The chain recombines TRBV6-1 with TRBJ2-7; maybe TRBD2 (6 bases). This CDR3 contains 14 residues. Germline V gives CDR1 MNHNS, CDR2 SASEGT. The V and J ends lost 4 bases and 3 bases respectively, with 13 bases between them. CDR3 bases: TGTGCCAGCAGTGTACGGGGGACCCTCTACGAGCAGTACTTC. It is translated as CASSVRGTLYEQYF.

The CDR3: CASRTTGGPQHF. In DNA, the CDR3 is TGTGCCAGCAGGACTACAGGGGGCCCCCAGCATTTT. The V call is TRBV6-5, the J call TRBJ1-5, with 9 bases lining up with TRBD1. The CDR3 runs 12 residues. V lost 6 bases, J lost 10 bases, and 4 bases stayed unmatched. Germline loops: CDR1 MNHEY, CDR2 SVGAGI.

J is TRBJ1-6 and V is TRBV9; TRBD1 matches at 9 bases. CDR3 size: 17 residues. Germline V CDR1 and CDR2: SGDLS, YYNGEE. Germline trimming cut 0 bases from V and 8 bases from J; bases unmatched to any gene: 9. DNA for the CDR3: TGTGCCAGCAGCGTAGTAGGGAGAGGGGACAGGGATTCACCCCTCCACTTT. As protein: CASSVVGRGDRDSPLHF.

Concerning this clone itself: The junction and the germline gene differ at one end; a read error may be behind it. Different DNA sequences within this sample yield the same CDR3. This chain uses TRBV6-1 with TRBJ1-6; D is uncertain. The CDR3 is made up of 13 amino acids. From germline, CDR1 is MNHNS and CDR2 SASEGT. The CDR3 coding sequence is TGTGCCAGCAACGAGGTAGATAATTCCCCCCTCCACTTT. Protein sequence: CASNEVDNSPLHF.

The chain employs TRBV27 and TRBJ2-7; no definite D call. V lost 1 base, J lost 6 bases, and 16 bases lay in between. CDR1 and CDR2 (germline): MNHEY, SMNVEV (reference sequence). CDR3 size: 15 residues. CDR3 residues: CASSLLVPSRVEQYF. CDR3 sequence (DNA): TGTGCCAGCAGTTTATTAGTTCCGTCGCGAGTCGAGCAGTACTTC.

The rearrangement links TRBV9 to TRBJ2-3; TRBD2 agrees at 12 bases. The CDR3 has 17 residues. CDR1 is SGDLS, CDR2 YYNGEE, per germline. Germline trimming cut 4 bases from V and 0 bases from J; bases unmatched to any gene: 6. The CDR3: CASSHGLAGKSTDTQYF. CDR3 nucleotide sequence: TGTGCCAGCAGCCACGGACTAGCGGGGAAAAGCACAGATACGCAGTATTTT.